This TCR beta chain was profiled in a study of T cell responses to AZD1222 COVID-19 vaccine. Notes on the study in general: With dominance at 160-218 and 743-854, vaccine-associated CD4 TCRs spanned spike. Receipt of two AZD1222 doses was followed by a rise in Spike-specific TCR breadth and depth. A reported finding is that nearly half of spike-specific TCRs target unmutated variant regions.

Generated by immunoSEQ multiplex PCR, the TCRdb table keeps only in-frame clones and is missing some. Of some 97,000 clones in the sample, about 88% were seen once. Note on this clone: The antigen is undetermined.

V trimming: 2 bases; J trimming: 6 bases; junction bases outside the gene matches: 13. The CDR3 spans 19 residues. Germline V CDR1 and CDR2: SGHAT, FQNNGV. V and J are TRBV11-2 and TRBJ2-2, with 12 bases matching TRBD2. This specimen consisted of peripheral blood, obtained on day 0 of AZD1222 vaccination. The clonotype was recovered from an adult in good health. The CDR3 nucleotides read TGTGCCAGCAGCTTATTTACGGCTAGCGGGAGGGCCGGGGCCGGGGAGCTGTTTTTT. Amino acids: CASSLFTASGRAGAGELFF.